Here is one T cell receptor (beta chain) with its context. Its antigen is not yet known. Per-base quality was not reported, and no clone a single base away is much larger than it. The germline V end is reduced by 5 bases and the J end by 6 bases; junction bases left unmatched: 6. The CDR3, cysteine through phenylalanine, is 14 amino acids long. Of all the DNA, just the CDR3 is kept, 42 bases in frame from base 1. CDR1 SNHLY and CDR2 FYNNEI were looked up in the germline V gene. The adjacent samples were made up of nontumor breast tissue around the tumor. The sequencer was an Illumina HiSeq 2000. TCR beta chain libraries were generated by multiplex PCR amplification. High-throughput sequencing was used to analyze the amplified TCR beta chain products. The public reads were run again by TCRdb, first through fastp at Q25 and then through MiXCR, and only productive beta chains were kept. Rows with a matching CDR3 protein are joined into one entry that keeps the most common DNA and genes. Across this sample there are about 13,000 distinct CDR3 sequences, with 62% seen only once. Around 47% of the sample is taken by the ten largest.

This record comes from a study of breast tumors, draining lymph nodes, adjacent tissues (dated by TCRdb to about 2016). As for the study more broadly: In breast cancer patients, the study compared the TCR beta repertoires of tumor, adjacent nontumor tissue and axillary lymph nodes. In human breast cancer, the study set out to evaluate how tumor, surrounding tissue and draining lymph node repertoires relate to one another and whether T cells may move between these sites.

Results and caveats for the whole study, not just this receptor: Tumor and nontumor tissue repertoires were found to be significantly more similar in luminal-like than in basal-like breast cancer. Tumor T-cell repertoires showed less diversity than lymph node repertoires and more diversity than nontumor tissue repertoires, and tumor T-cell repertoires showed preferential V and J gene usage. The conclusion that tumor T cells originate in lymph nodes was framed as consistent with a hypothesis rather than directly demonstrated. The data were considered consistent with the idea that most tumor T cells come from the lymph node and then expand in tumor tissue.

This clonotype was obtained from a female donor with breast cancer. Some clones in this sample may be carry-over from other donors' samples. This receptor chain uses TRBV2 and TRBJ2-1, and 8 junctional nucleotides match TRBD2. The sample consisted of tumor-adjacent breast tissue. The CDR3 region has the sequence CASSRSGRVNEQFF. The base sequence is TGTGCCAGCAGTCGCAGCGGGAGAGTCAATGAGCAGTTCTTC.